Described below is a single TCR beta chain sequence and its context. The data belong to a study of technical replicates of blood from a handful of donors. CDR1 is SGHAT and CDR2 is FQNNGV in the germline V gene. The ends lost 4 bases at V and 2 bases at J; junction bases unmatched: 7. The length of the CDR3 is 15 residues. Repertoires were generated with immunoSEQ multiplex PCR, while TCRdb's copy carries only in-frame clones and drops some. The table shows tens of thousands of clones, with approximately 80% occurring only once. The receptor was isolated from a human donor in good health. Some clones in this sample may be carry-over from other donors' samples. The chain is built from TRBV11-2 and TRBJ2-7; 8 bases match TRBD1. The sample consisted of PBMCs. The CDR3 coding sequence is TGTGCCAGCAGCTCCGCCCGGGACAGGCCCTACGAGCAGTACTTC. It translates to CASSSARDRPYEQYF. The full variable domain, completed using reference TRBV11-2 and TRBJ2-7, is EAGVAQSPRYKIIEKRQSVAFWCNPISGHATLYWYQQILGQGPKLLIQFQNNGVVDDSQLPKDRFSAERLKGVDSTLKIQPAKLEDSAVYLCASSSARDRPYEQYFGPGTRLTVT.